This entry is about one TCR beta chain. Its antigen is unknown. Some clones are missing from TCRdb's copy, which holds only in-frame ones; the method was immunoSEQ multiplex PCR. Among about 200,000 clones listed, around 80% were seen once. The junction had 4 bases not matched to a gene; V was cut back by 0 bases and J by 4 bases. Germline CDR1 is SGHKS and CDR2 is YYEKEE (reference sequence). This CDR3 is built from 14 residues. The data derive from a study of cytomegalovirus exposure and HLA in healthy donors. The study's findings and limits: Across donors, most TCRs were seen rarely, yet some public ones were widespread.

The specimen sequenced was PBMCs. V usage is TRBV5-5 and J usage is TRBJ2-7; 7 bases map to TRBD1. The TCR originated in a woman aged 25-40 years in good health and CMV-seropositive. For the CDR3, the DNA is TGTGCCAGCAGCTTGGAAGGGGGCCGATACGAGCAGTACTTC. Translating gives CASSLEGGRYEQYF.